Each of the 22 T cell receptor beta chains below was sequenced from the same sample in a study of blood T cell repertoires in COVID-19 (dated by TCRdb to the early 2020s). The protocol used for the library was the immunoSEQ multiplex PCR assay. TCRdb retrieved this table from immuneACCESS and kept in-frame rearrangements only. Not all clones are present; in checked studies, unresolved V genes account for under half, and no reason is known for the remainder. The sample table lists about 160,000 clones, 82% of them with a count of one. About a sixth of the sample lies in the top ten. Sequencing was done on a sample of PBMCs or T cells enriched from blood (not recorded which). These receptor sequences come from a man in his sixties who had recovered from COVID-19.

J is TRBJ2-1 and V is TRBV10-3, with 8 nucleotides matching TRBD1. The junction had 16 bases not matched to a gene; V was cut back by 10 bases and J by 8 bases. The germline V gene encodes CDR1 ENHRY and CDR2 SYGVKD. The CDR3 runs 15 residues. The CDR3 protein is CATGEHAPTGDEQFF. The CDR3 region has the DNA TGTGCCACCGGAGAACATGCGCCGACAGGGGATGAGCAGTTCTTC.

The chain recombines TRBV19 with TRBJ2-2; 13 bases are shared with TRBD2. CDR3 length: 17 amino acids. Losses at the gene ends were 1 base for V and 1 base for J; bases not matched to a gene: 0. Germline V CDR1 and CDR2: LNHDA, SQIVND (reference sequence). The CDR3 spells CASSIGTSGGNTGELFF. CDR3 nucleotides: TGTGCCAGTAGTATAGGGACTAGCGGGGGGAACACCGGGGAGCTGTTTTTT.

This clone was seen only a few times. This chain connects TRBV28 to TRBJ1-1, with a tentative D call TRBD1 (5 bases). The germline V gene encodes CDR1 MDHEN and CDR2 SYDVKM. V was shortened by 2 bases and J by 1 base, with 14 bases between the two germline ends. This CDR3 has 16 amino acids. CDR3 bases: TGTGCCAGCAGTTTAACGGGGGGGACCCAGAACACTGAAGCTTTCTTT. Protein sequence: CASSLTGGTQNTEAFF.

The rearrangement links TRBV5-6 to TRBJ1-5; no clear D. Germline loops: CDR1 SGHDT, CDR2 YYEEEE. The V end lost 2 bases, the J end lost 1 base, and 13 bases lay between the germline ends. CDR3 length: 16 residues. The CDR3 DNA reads TGTGCCAGCAGCTTTAACTCGGGTCAAAGCAATCAGCCCCAGCATTTT. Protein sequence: CASSFNSGQSNQPQHF.

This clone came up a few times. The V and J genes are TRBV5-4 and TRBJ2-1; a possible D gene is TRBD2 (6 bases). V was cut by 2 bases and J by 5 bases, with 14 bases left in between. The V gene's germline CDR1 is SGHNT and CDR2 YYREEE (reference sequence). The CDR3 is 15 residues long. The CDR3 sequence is CASSLGGSVNNEQFF. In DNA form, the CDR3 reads TGTGCCAGCAGCTTAGGAGGGAGTGTTAACAATGAGCAGTTCTTC.

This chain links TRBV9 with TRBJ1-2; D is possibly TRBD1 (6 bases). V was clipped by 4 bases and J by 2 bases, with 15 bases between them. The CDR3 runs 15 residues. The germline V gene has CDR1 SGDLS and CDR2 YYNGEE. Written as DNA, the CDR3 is TGTGCCAGCAGCCCCCAGGGGATGGTGAACTATGGCTACACCTTC. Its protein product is CASSPQGMVNYGYTF.

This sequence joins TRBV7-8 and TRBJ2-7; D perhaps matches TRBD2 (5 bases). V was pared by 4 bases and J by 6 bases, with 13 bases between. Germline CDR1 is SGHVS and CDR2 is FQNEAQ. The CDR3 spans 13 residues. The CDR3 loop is CASSSAYEGEQYF. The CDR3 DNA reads TGTGCCAGCAGCTCCGCCTACGAGGGCGAGCAGTACTTC.

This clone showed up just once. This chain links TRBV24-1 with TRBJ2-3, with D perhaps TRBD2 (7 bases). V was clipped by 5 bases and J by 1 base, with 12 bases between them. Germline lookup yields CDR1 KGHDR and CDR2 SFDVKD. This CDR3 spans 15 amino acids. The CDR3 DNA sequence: TGTGCCACCAGTGGGGGGGGCGCACGCACAGATACGCAGTATTTT. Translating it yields CATSGGGARTDTQYF.

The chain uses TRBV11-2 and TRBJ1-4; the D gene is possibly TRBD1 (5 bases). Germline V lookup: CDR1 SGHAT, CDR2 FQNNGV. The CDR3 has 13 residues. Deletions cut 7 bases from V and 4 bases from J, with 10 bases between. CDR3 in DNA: TGTGCCAGCACACAGGCGCGTAATGAAAAACTGTTTTTT. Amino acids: CASTQARNEKLFF.

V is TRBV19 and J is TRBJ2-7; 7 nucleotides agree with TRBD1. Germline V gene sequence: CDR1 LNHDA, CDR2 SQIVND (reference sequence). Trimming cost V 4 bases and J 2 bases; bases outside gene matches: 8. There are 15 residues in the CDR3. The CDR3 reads CASSRGWGQPYEQYF. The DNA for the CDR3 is TGTGCCAGTAGTAGAGGCTGGGGACAGCCCTACGAGCAGTACTTC.

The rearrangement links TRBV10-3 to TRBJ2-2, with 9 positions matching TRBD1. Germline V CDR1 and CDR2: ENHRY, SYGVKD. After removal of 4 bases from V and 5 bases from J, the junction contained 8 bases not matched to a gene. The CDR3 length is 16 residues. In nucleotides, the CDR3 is TGTGCCATCAGTGTATCCGGGACAGGGAAAACCGGGGAGCTGTTTTTT. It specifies CAISVSGTGKTGELFF.

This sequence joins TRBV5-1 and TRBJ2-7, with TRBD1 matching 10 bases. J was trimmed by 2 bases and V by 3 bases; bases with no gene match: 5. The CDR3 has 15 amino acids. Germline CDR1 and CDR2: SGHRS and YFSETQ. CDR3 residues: CASSWGTGVTYEQYF. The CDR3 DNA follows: TGCGCCAGCAGCTGGGGGACAGGGGTCACCTACGAGCAGTACTTC.

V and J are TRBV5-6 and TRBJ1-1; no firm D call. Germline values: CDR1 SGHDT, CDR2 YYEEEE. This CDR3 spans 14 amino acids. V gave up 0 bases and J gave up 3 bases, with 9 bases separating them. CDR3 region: CASSLGQAHTEAFF. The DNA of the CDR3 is TGTGCCAGCAGCTTGGGTCAGGCGCACACTGAAGCTTTCTTT. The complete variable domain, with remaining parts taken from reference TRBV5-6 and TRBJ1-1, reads DAGVTQSPTHLIKTRGQQVTLRCSPKSGHDTVSWYQQALGQGPQFIFQYYEEEERQRGNFPDRFSGHQFPNYSSELNVNALLLGDSALYLCASSLGQAHTEAFFGQGTRLTVV.

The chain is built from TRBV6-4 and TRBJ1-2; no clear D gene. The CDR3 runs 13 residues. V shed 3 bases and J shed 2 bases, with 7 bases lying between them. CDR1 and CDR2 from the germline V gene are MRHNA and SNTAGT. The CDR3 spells CASSDSGNYGYTF. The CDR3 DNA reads TGTGCCAGCAGTGATTCGGGGAACTATGGCTACACCTTC.

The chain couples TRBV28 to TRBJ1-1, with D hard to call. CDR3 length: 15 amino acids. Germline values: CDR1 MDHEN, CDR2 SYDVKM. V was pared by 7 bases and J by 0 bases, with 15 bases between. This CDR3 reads CASTLGGRMNTEAFF. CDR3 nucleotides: TGTGCCAGCACCCTTGGCGGGAGAATGAACACTGAAGCTTTCTTT.

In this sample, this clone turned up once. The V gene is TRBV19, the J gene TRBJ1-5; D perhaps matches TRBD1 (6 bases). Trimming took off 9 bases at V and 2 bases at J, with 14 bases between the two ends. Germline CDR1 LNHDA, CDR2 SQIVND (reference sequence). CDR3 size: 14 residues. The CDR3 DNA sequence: TGTGCCAGCGGTACAGGGTATGGCAATCAGCCCCAGCATTTT. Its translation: CASGTGYGNQPQHF.

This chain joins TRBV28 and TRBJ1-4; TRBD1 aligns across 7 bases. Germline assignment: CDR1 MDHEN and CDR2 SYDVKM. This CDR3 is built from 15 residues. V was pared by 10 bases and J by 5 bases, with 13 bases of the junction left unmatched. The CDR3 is CATLPPGTENEKLFF. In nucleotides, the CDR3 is TGTGCCACCCTTCCACCCGGGACAGAGAATGAAAAACTGTTTTTT.

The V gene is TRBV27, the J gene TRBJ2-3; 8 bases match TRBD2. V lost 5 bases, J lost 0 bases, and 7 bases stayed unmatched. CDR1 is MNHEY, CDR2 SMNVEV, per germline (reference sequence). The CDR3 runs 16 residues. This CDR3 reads CASSEPGLGSTDTQYF. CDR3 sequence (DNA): TGTGCCAGCAGTGAACCGGGACTAGGTAGCACAGATACGCAGTATTTT.

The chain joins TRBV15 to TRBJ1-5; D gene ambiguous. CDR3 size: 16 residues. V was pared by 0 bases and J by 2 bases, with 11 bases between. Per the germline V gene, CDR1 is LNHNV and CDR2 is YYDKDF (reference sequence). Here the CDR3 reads CATSREIHSGNQPQHF. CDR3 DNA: TGTGCCACCAGCAGAGAGATCCATTCGGGCAATCAGCCCCAGCATTTT. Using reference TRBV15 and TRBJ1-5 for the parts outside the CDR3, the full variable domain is DAMVIQNPRYQVTQFGKPVTLSCSQTLNHNVMYWYQQKSSQAPKLLFHYYDKDFNNEADTPDNFQSRRPNTSFCFLDIRSPGLGDTAMYLCATSREIHSGNQPQHFGDGTRLSIL.

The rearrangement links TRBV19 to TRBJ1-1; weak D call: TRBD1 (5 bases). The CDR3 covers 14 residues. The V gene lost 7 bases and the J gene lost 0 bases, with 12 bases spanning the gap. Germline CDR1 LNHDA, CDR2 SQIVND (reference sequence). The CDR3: CASKKQEMNTEAFF. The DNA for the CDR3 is TGTGCCAGTAAAAAACAGGAGATGAACACTGAAGCTTTCTTT.

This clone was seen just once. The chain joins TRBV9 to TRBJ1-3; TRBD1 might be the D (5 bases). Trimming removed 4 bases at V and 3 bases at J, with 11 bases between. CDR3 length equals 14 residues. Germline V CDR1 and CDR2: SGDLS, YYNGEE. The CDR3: CASSPRGVGNTIYF. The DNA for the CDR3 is TGTGCCAGCAGCCCTCGGGGGGTTGGAAACACCATATATTTT.

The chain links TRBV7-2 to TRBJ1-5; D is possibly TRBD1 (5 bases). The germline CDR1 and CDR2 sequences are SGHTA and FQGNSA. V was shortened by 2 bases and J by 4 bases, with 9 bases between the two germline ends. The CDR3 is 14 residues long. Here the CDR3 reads CASSLTSGNQPQHF. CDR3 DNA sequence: TGTGCCAGCAGCTTAACGTCAGGGAATCAGCCCCAGCATTTT.